One T cell receptor beta chain is described in this entry. These data belong to a study of T cell changes during pregnancy in multiple sclerosis. The table came from immunoSEQ multiplex PCR; TCRdb's copy has only in-frame clones and leaves some out. This sample has more than 55,000 clones; more than 75% occur once, and the top ten carry under 1.5%. This CDR3 contains 17 residues. Germline CDR1 and CDR2: SGHDT and YYEEEE. V was pared by 1 base and J by 0 bases, with 14 bases between. This chain uses TRBV5-6 with TRBJ1-5; D might be TRBD1 (5 bases). The sample consisted of peripheral blood, taken in the second trimester of pregnancy. The TCR sequence derives from a female donor with multiple sclerosis, enrolled in a pregnancy study. Here the CDR3 DNA reads TGTGCCAGCAGCTTGTTCCAGGGTAGATATAGCAATCAGCCCCAGCATTTT. It translates to CASSLFQGRYSNQPQHF.